This T cell receptor beta chain was sequenced during a study of OX40 agonist ivuxolimab in advanced cancers. CDR3 size: 14 residues. Trimming pared 6 bases from V and 2 bases from J, leaving 11 bases between. Germline assignment: CDR1 MNHNS and CDR2 SASEGT. The data were produced by immunoSEQ multiplex PCR, yet TCRdb's version contains in-frame clones alone and is incomplete. The data hold more than 45,000 clones, with about 90% observed a single time. The receptor was derived from an adult with an advanced solid tumor such as melanoma, head and neck, liver or kidney cancer. The chain is built from TRBV6-1 and TRBJ1-3; D is perhaps TRBD1 (5 bases). This specimen consisted of CD4+ or CD8+ T cells sorted from blood, obtained in a trial of the OX40 agonist ivuxolimab. The CDR3 DNA follows: TGTGCCAGCAGAGGGGCATTGGCTGGAAACACCATATATTTT. Protein product: CASRGALAGNTIYF.